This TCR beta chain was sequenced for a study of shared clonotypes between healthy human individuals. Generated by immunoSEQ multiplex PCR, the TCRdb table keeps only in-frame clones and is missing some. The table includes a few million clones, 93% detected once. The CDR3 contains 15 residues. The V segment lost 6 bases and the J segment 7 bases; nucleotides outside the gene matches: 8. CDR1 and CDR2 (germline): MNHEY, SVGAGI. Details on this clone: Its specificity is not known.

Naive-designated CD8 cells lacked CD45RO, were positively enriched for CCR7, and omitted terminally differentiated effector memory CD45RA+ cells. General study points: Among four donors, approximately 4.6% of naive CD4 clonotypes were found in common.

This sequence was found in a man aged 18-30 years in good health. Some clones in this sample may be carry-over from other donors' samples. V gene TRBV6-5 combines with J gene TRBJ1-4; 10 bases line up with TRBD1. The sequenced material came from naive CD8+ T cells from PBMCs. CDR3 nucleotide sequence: TGTGCCAGCAGCCGAAACGGACAGGGGGGTGAAAAACTGTTTTTT. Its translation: CASSRNGQGGEKLFF.